This T cell receptor beta chain comes out of a study of T cell responses to AZD1222 COVID-19 vaccine. Sequencing was performed with immunoSEQ multiplex PCR; in TCRdb, only in-frame clones are kept and a portion is missing. In the table there are 130,000 or so clones, just under 95% of which are singletons. CDR1 LNHNV and CDR2 YYDKDF come from the germline V gene (reference sequence). CDR3 length: 17 residues. The V and J ends lost 3 bases and 7 bases respectively, with 21 bases between them. The sequences come from peripheral blood, collected on day 0 of AZD1222 vaccination. The source of this sequence is an adult in good health. This chain uses TRBV15 with TRBJ1-4; TRBD1 might be the D (6 bases). This CDR3 is CATSSNPAQGVSEKLFF. The DNA of the CDR3 is TGTGCCACCAGCAGCAACCCGGCACAGGGAGTCAGTGAAAAACTGTTTTTT.